This T cell receptor beta chain appears in the sequencing data of a study of identical twins. It was template switching that added a universal primer site, and there were unique molecular identifiers on the cDNA. TCRdb itself ran the 5' RACE reads through MiXCR, one entry per CDR3 protein. The table has approximately 1.8 million distinct CDR3 sequences, under 35% seen once. Turning to this clonotype: A much more abundant neighbour one base away suggests this may be a read error.

The V and J ends lost 6 bases and 0 bases, in that order; junction bases with no gene match: 1. The CDR3 spans 13 residues. Germline loops: CDR1 SNHLY, CDR2 FYNNEI. The sequence derives from a newborn girl in good health. The specimen was cord blood. The J gene is TRBJ1-2, the V gene TRBV2, with 7 nucleotides matching TRBD1. Written as DNA, the CDR3 is TGTGCCAGCAGGGACAGGCCTAACTATGGCTACACCTTC. Translating it yields CASRDRPNYGYTF.